This T cell receptor (beta chain) emerged from a study of shared clonotypes between healthy human individuals. Sequenced by immunoSEQ multiplex PCR; TCRdb stores in-frame clones only, minus some. The sample shows a few million clones, approximately 94% of them seen only once. The receptor was derived from a man aged 18 to 29 in good health. Material: naive CD4+ T cells sorted from blood. Subset given: CD45RA+ positively selected.

In DNA, the CDR3 is TGTGCCAGCAGCTTAGAAGGGGGCTATGGCTACACCTTC. It translates to CASSLEGGYGYTF. This sequence joins TRBV11-3 and TRBJ1-2, with D possibly being TRBD1 (6 bases). This CDR3 contains 13 residues. V was pared by 0 bases and J by 4 bases, with 6 bases between. Germline CDR1 and CDR2: SGHNT and YENEEA.